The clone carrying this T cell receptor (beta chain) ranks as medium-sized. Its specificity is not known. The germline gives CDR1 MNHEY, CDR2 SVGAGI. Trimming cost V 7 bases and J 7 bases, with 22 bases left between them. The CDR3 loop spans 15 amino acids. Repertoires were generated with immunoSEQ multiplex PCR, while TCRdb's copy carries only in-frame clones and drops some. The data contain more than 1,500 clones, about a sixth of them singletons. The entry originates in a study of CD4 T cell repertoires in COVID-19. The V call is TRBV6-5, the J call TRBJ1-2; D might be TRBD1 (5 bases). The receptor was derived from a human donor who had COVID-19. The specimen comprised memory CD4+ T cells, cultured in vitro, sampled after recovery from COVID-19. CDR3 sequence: CASTQPGSIRRGYTF. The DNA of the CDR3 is TGTGCCAGCACCCAACCAGGGTCGATCCGTCGTGGCTACACCTTC.